The present T cell receptor beta chain was sequenced within a study of blood T cell repertoires in COVID-19. Study-wide context: There were acute and convalescent COVID-19 samples, and they came from the United States, Italy and Spain. T cells, B-cell-depleted T cells, or PBMCs provided the cDNA or gDNA that served as material.

Per the germline V gene, CDR1 is SGHTA and CDR2 is FQGTGA. V shed 2 bases and J shed 5 bases, with 9 bases lying between them. The CDR3 loop spans 13 amino acids. Original analysis: Cell counts per sample came from amplifying reference gene primers. TCRdb's table, derived via immunoSEQ multiplex PCR, lists solely in-frame clones and lacks some. V and J calls and clone size are those listed in that table; D and trimming were worked out from the DNA. The table shows roughly 87,000 clones, with about 84% occurring only once. The chain has TRBV7-3 and TRBJ1-1; tentatively, D is TRBD1 (6 bases). The TCR was taken from a man over 45 with active COVID-19. The sample consisted of peripheral blood. This CDR3 is CASSLQGGTEAFF. The CDR3 DNA follows: TGTGCCAGCAGCTTACAAGGGGGTACTGAAGCTTTCTTT.